This section outlines one T cell receptor beta chain sequence together with its context. Its antigen is not identified. The CDR3 is cut off 3 residues early in the read; its end comes from the germline J gene. TCRdb's table, derived via immunoSEQ multiplex PCR, lists solely in-frame clones and lacks some. The specimen's table records tens of thousands of clones. The CDR3 consists of 15 residues. The V gene end was trimmed by 1 base and the J gene end by 7 bases; junction bases not matched to a gene: 6. The germline gives CDR1 MNHNS, CDR2 SASEGT. The sample originates from a study of Tregs in tolerant kidney transplant recipients. Unstimulated Tregs (CD4+CD25+CD127-) and CD4+CD25- non-Tregs were sorted from PBMCs. Study observations and caveats: No direct test of biological reproducibility was done here. The most relevant donor-specific Treg TCRbeta repertoire apparently came from expansion with activated donor B cells. Some patients' samples used different primers over time, so nucleotide sequences weren't comparable.

This TCR came from a human donor who received a combined kidney and bone marrow transplant. The sample here was CD4+ T cells from blood, taken before the transplant. The chain uses TRBV6-1 and TRBJ1-5; TRBD1 agrees at 8 bases. CDR3 sequence: CASSEGTGWRQPQHF. The covered CDR3 bases are TGTGCCAGCAGTGAAGGGACAGGGTGGCGGCAGCCC.